These 14 T cell receptor beta chains came from one sample sequenced in a study of blood T cells in healthy people across ages. The second PCR ran roughly 7 to 12 cycles with a sample-barcoded 5' primer and J-beta primers. A single record per CDR3 protein comes from TCRdb applying MiXCR to the 5' RACE reads. The sample lists about 650,000 distinct CDR3 sequences; about 32% were seen once. Sequencing was carried out using blood. The receptors were gathered from a woman at least 80 years old in good health.

The V and J genes are TRBV30 and TRBJ1-1; a weak D match, TRBD1 (5 bases). The CDR3 length is 14 residues. The germline gives CDR1 GTSNPN, CDR2 SVGIG (reference sequence). Trimming removed 4 bases at V and 6 bases at J, with 18 bases between. The CDR3 sequence: CAWTTAASTAEAFF. The CDR3 DNA sequence: TGTGCCTGGACTACCGCGGCGTCGACAGCTGAAGCTTTCTTT. The full variable domain, completed using reference TRBV30 and TRBJ1-1, is SQTIHQWPATLVQPVGSPLSLECTVEGTSNPNLYWYRQAAGRGLQLLFYSVGIGQISSEVPQNLSASRPQDRQFILSSKKLLLSDSGFYLCAWTTAASTAEAFFGQGTRLTVV.

The genes are TRBV29-1 and TRBJ2-7; 8 bases are a match to TRBD2. Per germline, CDR1 SQVTM and CDR2 ANQGSEA. The CDR3 is 13 amino acids. Trimming at V came to 5 bases and at J to 6 bases, leaving 9 bases not matched to a gene. CDR3 amino acids: CSVPGLGESEQYF. The CDR3 DNA follows: TGCAGCGTTCCGGGACTAGGCGAAAGCGAGCAGTACTTC.

Details on this clonotype: A junction end diverges from the germline sequence, so it may reflect a read error. Here the CDR3 DNA reads TGCGGTGCCAAGGACAGCCAAGAGACCCAGTACTTC. Amino acid sequence: CGAKDSQETQYF. V is TRBV20-1 and J is TRBJ2-5; D perhaps matches TRBD1 (6 bases). Germline values: CDR1 DFQATT, CDR2 SNEGSKA (reference sequence). The CDR3 loop spans 12 amino acids.

This clonotype was recorded many times. The chain has TRBV18 and TRBJ2-1; D is perhaps TRBD1 or TRBD2 (5 bases each). CDR3 length equals 16 residues. Looked up from germline, CDR1 is KGHSH and CDR2 is LQKENI. V was cut by 0 bases and J by 0 bases, with 9 bases left in between. The CDR3 region has the DNA TGTGCCAGCTCACCACCGGGACCCCGCTCCTACAATGAGCAGTTCTTC. This encodes CASSPPGPRSYNEQFF. Based on the CDR3 plus reference TRBV18 and TRBJ2-1, the full variable domain is NAGVMQNPRHLVRRRGQEARLRCSPMKGHSHVYWYRQLPEEGLKFMVYLQKENIIDESGMPKERFSAEFPKEGPSILRIQQVVRGDSAAYFCASSPPGPRSYNEQFFGPGTRLTVL.

This clonotype occurred many times. The genes are TRBV15 and TRBJ2-6; 7 bases are shared with TRBD2. After removal of 1 base from V and 1 base from J, the junction contained 1 base not matched to a gene. CDR1 is LNHNV and CDR2 is YYDKDF in the germline V gene (reference sequence). The CDR3 has 16 residues. CDR3 region: CATSRGGGSGANVLTF. For the CDR3, the DNA is TGTGCCACCAGCAGAGGGGGGGGGTCTGGGGCCAACGTCCTGACTTTC.

The chain combines TRBV12-3 or TRBV12-4 with TRBJ2-1; D is possibly TRBD2 (6 bases). Deletions cut 1 base from V and 5 bases from J, with 12 bases between. The CDR3 length is 15 residues. Here the CDR3 reads CASSLGGLAHNEQFF. CDR3 sequence (DNA): TGTGCCAGCAGTTTAGGGGGACTGGCCCACAATGAGCAGTTCTTC.

Notes on this clonotype: A much larger clone differs from this one at a single base, so this may be a read error. The V gene is TRBV12-3 or TRBV12-4, the J gene TRBJ2-3; weak D call: TRBD2 (7 bases). This CDR3 has 15 residues. The CDR3 loop reads CASGGGERVTDTEYF. CDR3 in DNA: TGTGCCAGTGGAGGGGGGGAAAGGGTGACAGATACGGAGTATTTT.

This clonotype occurred many times. This chain uses TRBV6-2 or TRBV6-3 with TRBJ2-3; 7 bases are shared with TRBD2. Germline values: CDR1 MNHEY, CDR2 SVGEGT. V lost 4 bases and J lost 4; bases outside the gene matches: 5. The CDR3 loop spans 14 amino acids. Here the CDR3 DNA reads TGTGCCAGCAGTTCCGCCCTAGCGGCAGATACGCAGTATTTT. It is translated as CASSSALAADTQYF.

This clonotype was observed at least ten times. J is TRBJ2-7 and V is TRBV5-5, with D perhaps matching TRBD1 or TRBD2 (5 bases each). Germline V gene data show CDR1 as SGHKS and CDR2 as YYEKEE (reference sequence). The CDR3 extends over 14 amino acids. V shed 0 bases and J shed 6 bases, with 13 bases lying between them. As DNA, the CDR3 is TGTGCCAGCAGCTTGGCTGTGGGGGTGGGCGAGCAGTACTTC. As protein: CASSLAVGVGEQYF.

There are many counts of this clonotype. The CDR3 protein is CASSFQETDTQYF. In DNA, the CDR3 is TGTGCCAGCAGCTTTCAAGAGACAGATACGCAGTATTTT. This rearrangement joins TRBV7-9 to TRBJ2-3; no reliable D call. The germline V and J ends were trimmed by 3 bases and 3 bases, with 7 bases remaining between them. CDR3 size: 13 residues. Germline CDR1 is SEHNR and CDR2 is FQNEAQ (reference sequence).

This clonotype was picked up many times. The rearrangement uses TRBV5-1 and TRBJ1-2; 9 bases fit TRBD1. V was clipped by 5 bases and J by 4 bases; unmatched bases: 12. The CDR3 runs 16 residues. From germline, CDR1 is SGHRS and CDR2 YFSETQ. The CDR3 sequence is CASSQAGTGFTYGYTF. The CDR3 coding sequence is TGCGCCAGCAGTCAAGCCGGGACAGGGTTCACCTATGGCTACACCTTC.

This clonotype was found many times. The V and J genes are TRBV11-2 and TRBJ1-2; 7 bases are a match to TRBD1. In germline, CDR1 is SGHAT, CDR2 FQNNGV. This CDR3 comprises 14 residues. Germline trimming cut 6 bases from V and 0 bases from J; bases unmatched to any gene: 4. Written as DNA, the CDR3 is TGTGCCAGCAGGAAGACAGGGACTAACTATGGCTACACCTTC. Encoded protein: CASRKTGTNYGYTF.

Concerning this clonotype: This clone may be a read error of a much larger clone one base away. This sequence joins TRBV30 and TRBJ2-4; D call uncertain. The closer fit of TRBJ2-7 to the DNA end suggests the J call may be wrong. This CDR3 is built from 12 residues. In germline, CDR1 is GTSNPN, CDR2 SVGIG (reference sequence). The CDR3 spells CAWSGAYLEQYF. CDR3 nucleotides: TGTGCCTGGAGTGGGGCCTACCTCGAGCAGTACTTC.

This clonotype was counted many times. The CDR3 region is CASSFMFGGDRADTQYF. The CDR3, as DNA: TGTGCCAGCAGTTTTATGTTTGGGGGCGATCGCGCAGATACGCAGTATTTT. V and J are TRBV12-3 or TRBV12-4 and TRBJ2-3; the D gene is possibly TRBD1 (6 bases). The germline V and J ends were trimmed by 3 bases and 4 bases, with 20 bases remaining between them. The CDR3 spans 17 residues.